A single sample gave rise to the 29 T cell receptor beta chains below, sequenced in a study of naive and memory T cell subsets. The beta constant-region primer was an equimolar mix of two oligonucleotides covering TRBC1 and TRBC2. TCRdb recomputed calls from the UMI-ligation and nested PCR reads with MiXCR, one row per CDR3 protein. The repertoire holds approximately 89,000 distinct CDR3 sequences, with about 7% as singletons. Sequences were obtained from central memory CD4+ T cells from blood. All receptors come from a human donor in good health.

This clonotype was counted ten times or more. The gene calls are TRBV7-3 and TRBJ2-3; D perhaps matches TRBD2 (6 bases). Germline V gene data show CDR1 as SGHTA and CDR2 as FQGTGA. Trimming shortened V by 3 bases and J by 6 bases, and 10 bases separated the two germline ends. The CDR3 is made up of 13 amino acids. The CDR3 is CASSFRRDDTQYF. DNA of the CDR3: TGTGCCAGCAGCTTTAGGAGGGATGATACGCAGTATTTT.

Many counts were recorded for this clonotype. This chain links TRBV20-1 with TRBJ1-4; possibly TRBD1 for D (5 bases). The germline V gene encodes CDR1 DFQATT and CDR2 SNEGSKA (reference sequence). This CDR3 has 14 amino acids. Trimming stripped 5 bases from V and 10 bases from J, with 20 bases between. CDR3 nucleotide sequence: TGCAGTGCTCCCCGGTGGGACGAGGCAAGAAAACTGTTTTTT. Translated, it gives CSAPRWDEARKLFF.

V usage is TRBV14 and J usage is TRBJ2-1; 8 bases fit TRBD2. Germline CDR1 is SGHDN and CDR2 is FVKESK. Germline trimming cut 6 bases from V and 3 bases from J; bases unmatched to any gene: 1. This CDR3 spans 13 amino acids. The CDR3, as DNA: TGTGCCAGCAGGGGACTAGGCTACAATGAGCAGTTCTTC. Translating it yields CASRGLGYNEQFF.

The V gene is TRBV27, the J gene TRBJ2-7, with a possible D match to TRBD1 (6 bases). This CDR3 is built from 14 residues. Trimming removed 6 bases from V and 2 bases from J, with 14 bases in between. Germline CDR1 is MNHEY and CDR2 is SMNVEV (reference sequence). CDR3 DNA sequence: TGTGCCAGCAGCGCAACAGGGAACACCTACGAGCAGTACTTC. Translation: CASSATGNTYEQYF.

This sequence joins TRBV20-1 and TRBJ1-2, with D uncertain. This CDR3 region has 14 residues. V was cut by 4 bases and J by 2 bases, with 14 bases left in between. CDR1 and CDR2 (germline): DFQATT, SNEGSKA (reference sequence). For the CDR3, the DNA is TGCAGTGCTAAGACGCGGCAGGACAACTATGGCTACACCTTC. It is translated as CSAKTRQDNYGYTF.

The genes are TRBV20-1 and TRBJ2-7; D is undetermined. V lost 0 bases and J 2 bases, leaving 8 bases between the germline ends. This CDR3 comprises 13 residues. The V gene's germline CDR1 is DFQATT and CDR2 SNEGSKA (reference sequence). The CDR3 loop is CSARDGFAYEQYF. The CDR3 DNA reads as TGCAGTGCTAGAGATGGTTTTGCCTACGAGCAGTACTTC.

This rearrangement joins TRBV20-1 to TRBJ1-6; 10 bases are shared with TRBD1. The CDR3 is 15 amino acids. With V trimmed by 7 bases and J by 5 bases, 8 bases remained unmatched. The germline CDR1 and CDR2 sequences are DFQATT and SNEGSKA (reference sequence). CDR3 coding DNA: TGCAGTGGTCGACAGGGGGCGCGGAATAATTCACCCCTCCACTTT. This sequence encodes CSGRQGARNNSPLHF.

V and J are TRBV2 and TRBJ2-5; perhaps TRBD2 as D (6 bases). The germline gives CDR1 SNHLY, CDR2 FYNNEI. This CDR3 contains 16 residues. Trimming removed 4 bases at V and 2 bases at J, with 17 bases between. The CDR3 sequence is CASSVRERGLQETQYF. The CDR3 nucleotides are TGTGCCAGCAGTGTTAGGGAACGGGGGTTACAAGAGACCCAGTACTTC.

V usage is TRBV19 and J usage is TRBJ2-1; D gene unclear. The germline gives CDR1 LNHDA, CDR2 SQIVND (reference sequence). The CDR3 consists of 11 residues. The V gene lost 5 bases and the J gene lost 6 bases, with 5 bases spanning the gap. In DNA form, the CDR3 reads TGTGCCAGTAGTGGCCCCAATGAGCAGTTCTTC. It yields the protein CASSGPNEQFF.

This clonotype was seen more than once but under ten times. The chain carries TRBV25-1 and TRBJ2-3; 11 bases agree with TRBD2. Losses at the gene ends were 6 bases for V and 4 bases for J; bases not matched to a gene: 6. Germline V lookup: CDR1 MGHDK, CDR2 SYGVNS. This CDR3 has 15 amino acids. The CDR3 protein is CASRDSGRAPDTQYF. CDR3 DNA: TGTGCCAGCAGGGATAGCGGGAGGGCCCCAGATACGCAGTATTTT. Full variable domain (outside the CDR3, taken from reference TRBV25-1 and TRBJ2-3): EADIYQTPRYLVIGTGKKITLECSQTMGHDKMYWYQQDPGMELHLIHYSYGVNSTEKGDLSSESTVSRIRTEHFPLTLESARPSHTSQYLCASRDSGRAPDTQYFGPGTRLTVL.

In this sample, this clonotype turned up many times. The J gene is TRBJ1-1, the V gene TRBV7-8; possibly TRBD1 for D (5 bases). This CDR3 region has 16 residues. V was clipped by 0 bases and J by 0 bases, with 11 bases between them. Germline-derived CDR1 and CDR2 are SGHVS and FQNEAQ. CDR3: CASSLARRVMNTEAFF. The CDR3 DNA reads as TGTGCCAGCAGCTTAGCCCGCAGGGTAATGAACACTGAAGCTTTCTTT.

Ten or more counts support this clonotype. The chain employs TRBV2 and TRBJ1-1; D remains ambiguous. Germline assignment: CDR1 SNHLY and CDR2 FYNNEI. V lost 4 bases to trimming and J lost 1 base, with 7 bases between them. CDR3 length equals 13 residues. The CDR3 nucleotides are TGTGCCAGCAGTGTTGAGCGGAACACTGAAGCTTTCTTT. It yields the protein CASSVERNTEAFF.

This clonotype was observed a handful of times. This chain connects TRBV15 to TRBJ1-5, with D maybe TRBD1 (5 bases). CDR1 and CDR2 from the germline V gene are LNHNV and YYDKDF (reference sequence). V was trimmed by 0 bases and J by 3 bases, leaving 6 bases between them. This CDR3 is 14 amino acids long. This CDR3 reads CATSREGVNQPQHF. CDR3 nucleotides: TGTGCCACCAGCAGAGAAGGGGTCAATCAGCCCCAGCATTTT.

This rearrangement joins TRBV29-1 to TRBJ2-5, with D uncertain. Germline V lookup: CDR1 SQVTM, CDR2 ANQGSEA. V was cut by 3 bases and J by 4 bases, with 9 bases left in between. This CDR3 is 12 amino acids long. Here the CDR3 DNA reads TGCAGCGTTGACGTGGGTAGAGAGACCCAGTACTTC. This encodes CSVDVGRETQYF.

This clonotype was counted a few times. The V gene is TRBV6-2 or TRBV6-3, the J gene TRBJ2-3; possibly TRBD1 or TRBD2 for D (5 bases each). Germline V CDR1 and CDR2: MNHEY, SVGEGT. Trimming pared 0 bases from V and 2 bases from J, leaving 18 bases between. The CDR3 has 18 amino acids. The CDR3 DNA sequence: TGTGCCAGCAGTTACTCGACTGGAGTTCGGGGCCTCACAGATACGCAGTATTTT. It encodes CASSYSTGVRGLTDTQYF.

This clonotype was recorded at least ten times. V usage is TRBV12-3 or TRBV12-4 and J usage is TRBJ2-3, with D hard to call. V lost 2 bases and J lost 2, with 11 bases in between. The CDR3 loop spans 15 amino acids. For the CDR3, the DNA is TGTGCCAGCAGTTTATGGCGCTCTAACACAGATACGCAGTATTTT. Translating it yields CASSLWRSNTDTQYF.

In this sample, this clonotype turned up a few times. This rearrangement joins TRBV20-1 to TRBJ1-5; a possible D gene is TRBD1 (6 bases). CDR3 length: 12 amino acids. The V gene's germline CDR1 is DFQATT and CDR2 SNEGSKA (reference sequence). The CDR3 nucleotides read TGCAGCCCCAAGGGGGGCAATCAGCCCCAGCATTTT. Its translation: CSPKGGNQPQHF.

J is TRBJ1-1 and V is TRBV7-3, with D hard to call. CDR1 is SGHTA and CDR2 is FQGTGA in the germline V gene. V was trimmed by 2 bases and J by 12 bases, leaving 13 bases between them. This CDR3 has 12 residues. CDR3 residues: CASSLLGIEPFF. The DNA for the CDR3 is TGTGCCAGCAGCTTACTCGGGATCGAACCTTTCTTT.

The J gene is TRBJ1-2, the V gene TRBV6-1; D is ambiguous. The CDR3 has 14 amino acids. Germline V CDR1 and CDR2: MNHNS, SASEGT. V was trimmed by 0 bases and J by 8 bases, leaving 13 bases between them. The CDR3 is CASSEAPRSGGYTF. The CDR3 nucleotides read TGTGCCAGCAGTGAAGCTCCCCGCTCGGGAGGCTACACCTTC.

V usage is TRBV20-1 and J usage is TRBJ2-7; 10 bases are a match to TRBD1. This CDR3 region has 14 residues. The germline V gene has CDR1 DFQATT and CDR2 SNEGSKA (reference sequence). With V trimmed by 2 bases and J by 9 bases, 10 bases remained unmatched. CDR3 coding DNA: TGCAGTGCTAGAACCGGGACAGGGGTTTTCGGGCAGTACTTC. This gives the protein CSARTGTGVFGQYF.

The gene calls are TRBV10-2 and TRBJ1-2, with D possibly matching TRBD1 (6 bases). Germline values: CDR1 WSHSY, CDR2 SAAADI. V was clipped by 6 bases and J by 1 base, with 15 bases between them. The CDR3 spans 15 residues. The CDR3 loop reads CASRDGQIVNYGYTF. The CDR3, as DNA: TGCGCCAGCAGGGATGGACAGATAGTTAACTATGGCTACACCTTC.

The rearrangement links TRBV28 to TRBJ1-1; D is ambiguous. The CDR3 is 14 amino acids. The germline V and J ends were trimmed by 5 bases and 4 bases, with 14 bases remaining between them. The germline gives CDR1 MDHEN, CDR2 SYDVKM. The DNA for the CDR3 is TGTGCCAGCAGTATGTCTAGGAAGGGCACTGAAGCTTTCTTT. Protein sequence: CASSMSRKGTEAFF.

This clonotype was found a few times. This sequence joins TRBV4-2 and TRBJ1-5, with D possibly TRBD1 on 5 matching bases. CDR1 LGHNA and CDR2 YNFKEQ come from the germline V gene. The CDR3 is made up of 14 amino acids. The V gene lost 5 bases and the J gene lost 3 bases, with 11 bases spanning the gap. The chain's CDR3 is CASSGDGNNQPQHF. The CDR3, as DNA: TGTGCCAGCAGCGGGGACGGTAACAATCAGCCCCAGCATTTT.

Many counts were recorded for this clonotype. The CDR3 region is CASSLGASRTGGSWSPLHF. CDR3 DNA sequence: TGCGCCAGCAGCTTGGGCGCATCGAGGACAGGGGGCTCGTGGTCACCCCTCCACTTT. The gene calls are TRBV5-1 and TRBJ1-6, with 11 positions matching TRBD1. The CDR3 runs 19 residues. The germline gives CDR1 SGHRS, CDR2 YFSETQ. V lost 0 bases to trimming and J lost 10 bases; unmatched junction nucleotides: 15.

The CDR3 is CASSRAFEQFF. As DNA, the CDR3 is TGTGCCAGCAGCCGGGCATTTGAGCAGTTCTTC. The V call is TRBV3-1, the J call TRBJ2-1; D gene unclear. CDR3 length: 11 amino acids. V was cut by 4 bases and J by 9 bases, with 7 bases left in between. The germline V gene has CDR1 LGHDT and CDR2 YNNKEL (reference sequence).

In its sample, this clonotype was seen many times. The chain combines TRBV27 with TRBJ2-5; D remains unclear. Germline values: CDR1 MNHEY, CDR2 SMNVEV (reference sequence). CDR3 length: 13 amino acids. Deletions cut 5 bases from V and 5 bases from J, with 12 bases between. The CDR3 DNA follows: TGTGCCAGCAGTAGACAAGGATGGGAGACCCAGTACTTC. Its protein is CASSRQGWETQYF.

At least ten counts were recorded for this clonotype. V usage is TRBV7-2 and J usage is TRBJ2-5, with D perhaps being TRBD1 or TRBD2 (6 bases each). Trimming removed 3 bases from V and 0 bases from J, with 11 bases in between. This CDR3 is 15 amino acids long. CDR1 SGHTA and CDR2 FQGNSA come from the germline V gene. DNA of the CDR3: TGTGCCAGCAGCTTTAAGGGGGGTCACCAAGAGACCCAGTACTTC. Translated, it gives CASSFKGGHQETQYF.

The rearrangement uses TRBV6-2 or TRBV6-3 and TRBJ1-4; a weak D match, TRBD1 (6 bases). This CDR3 is built from 14 residues. Per the germline V gene, CDR1 is MNHEY and CDR2 is SVGEGT. The V and J ends lost 5 bases and 6 bases respectively, with 13 bases between them. The CDR3 is CASSTRGRDEKLFF. The CDR3 bases are TGTGCCAGCAGTACCCGGGGGCGGGATGAAAAACTGTTTTTT.

This clonotype was observed a handful of times. J is TRBJ1-5 and V is TRBV7-3, with D tentatively TRBD1 (6 bases). The CDR3 extends over 15 amino acids. Germline V gene lookup returns CDR1 SGHTA and CDR2 FQGTGA. The V gene lost 1 base and the J gene lost 5 bases, with 12 bases spanning the gap. CDR3 nucleotides: TGTGCCAGCAGCTTAAGGGGGCCGGCGGATCAGCCCCAGCATTTT. This translates into CASSLRGPADQPQHF.